This T cell receptor beta chain was identified in a study of T cell repertoires in cytomegalovirus infection. This clonotype was seen more than once but under ten times. The germline V and J ends were trimmed by 1 base and 11 bases, with 14 bases remaining between them. Germline loops: CDR1 MGHDK, CDR2 SYGVNS. This CDR3 has 14 amino acids. TCRdb re-analysed the reads in MiXCR, keeping a single row per CDR3 protein. Found here are about 250,000 distinct CDR3 sequences, 6.5% of them singletons; the top ten hold more than 5.5%. The V and J genes are TRBV25-1 and TRBJ1-4; a weak D match, TRBD1 (6 bases). The receptor comes from a human donor in good health (CMV status not recorded). Some clones in this sample may be carry-over from other donors' samples. The sample taken for sequencing was PBMCs. For the CDR3, the DNA is TGTGCCAGCAGTGAATCCAGGGGATGGAGGAAACTGTTTTTT. It translates to CASSESRGWRKLFF.